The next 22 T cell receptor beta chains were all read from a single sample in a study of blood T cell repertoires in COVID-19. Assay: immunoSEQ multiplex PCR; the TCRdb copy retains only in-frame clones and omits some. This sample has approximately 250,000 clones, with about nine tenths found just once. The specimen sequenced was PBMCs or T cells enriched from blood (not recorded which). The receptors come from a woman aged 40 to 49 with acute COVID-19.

The CDR3: CASSLARGSHEQFF. The CDR3 bases are TGTGCCAGCAGCTTAGCGAGAGGGAGCCATGAGCAGTTCTTC. The chain uses TRBV11-3 and TRBJ2-1; TRBD2 is a possible D gene (5 bases). The germline CDR1 and CDR2 sequences are SGHNT and YENEEA. Trimming pared 1 base from V and 8 bases from J, leaving 12 bases between. The CDR3 runs 14 residues.

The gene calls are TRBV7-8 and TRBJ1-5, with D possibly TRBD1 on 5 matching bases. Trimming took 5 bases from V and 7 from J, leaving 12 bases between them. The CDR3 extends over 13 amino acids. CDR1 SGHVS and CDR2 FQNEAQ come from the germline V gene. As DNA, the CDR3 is TGTGCCAGCAGCCCATCAGGGTTCCAGCCCCAGCATTTT. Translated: CASSPSGFQPQHF.

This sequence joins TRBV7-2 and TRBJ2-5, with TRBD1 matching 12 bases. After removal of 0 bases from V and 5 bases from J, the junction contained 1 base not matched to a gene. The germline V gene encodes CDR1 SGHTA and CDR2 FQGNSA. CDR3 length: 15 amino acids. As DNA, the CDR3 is TGTGCCAGCAGCTTAGCGGGACAGGGGGCCGAGACCCAGTACTTC. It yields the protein CASSLAGQGAETQYF.

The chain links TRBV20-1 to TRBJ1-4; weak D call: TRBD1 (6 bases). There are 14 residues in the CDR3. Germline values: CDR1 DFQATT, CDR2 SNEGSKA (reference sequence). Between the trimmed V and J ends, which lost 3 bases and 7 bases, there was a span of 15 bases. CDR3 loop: CSASFRQGTEKLFF. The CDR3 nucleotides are TGCAGTGCTAGTTTCAGGCAGGGGACTGAAAAACTGTTTTTT.

DNA of the CDR3: TGTGCCAGTAGCTGGACTGGAACCTACGAGCAGTACTTC. Its translation is CASSWTGTYEQYF. This chain links TRBV19 with TRBJ2-7, with D tentatively TRBD2 (5 bases). V lost 6 bases and J lost 2, with 11 bases in between. The CDR3 length is 13 residues. The germline V gene has CDR1 LNHDA and CDR2 SQIVND (reference sequence).

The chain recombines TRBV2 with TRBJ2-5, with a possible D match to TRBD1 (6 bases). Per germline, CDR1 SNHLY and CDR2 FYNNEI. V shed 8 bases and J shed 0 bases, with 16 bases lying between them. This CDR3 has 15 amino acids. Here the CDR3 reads CASWGQGSNQETQYF. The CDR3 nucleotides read TGTGCCAGCTGGGGGCAAGGCTCGAACCAAGAGACCCAGTACTTC.

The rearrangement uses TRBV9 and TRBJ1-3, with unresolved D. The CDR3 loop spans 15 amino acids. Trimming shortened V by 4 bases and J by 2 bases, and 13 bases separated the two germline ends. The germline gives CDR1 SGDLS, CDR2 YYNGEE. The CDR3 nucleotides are TGTGCCAGCAGCCCGGCGGCAACCGCTGGAAACACCATATATTTT. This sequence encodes CASSPAATAGNTIYF. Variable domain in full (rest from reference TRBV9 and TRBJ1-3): DSGVTQTPKHLITATGQRVTLRCSPRSGDLSVYWYQQSLDQGLQFLIQYYNGEERAKGNILERFSAQQFPDLHSELNLSSLELGDSALYFCASSPAATAGNTIYFGEGSWLTVV.

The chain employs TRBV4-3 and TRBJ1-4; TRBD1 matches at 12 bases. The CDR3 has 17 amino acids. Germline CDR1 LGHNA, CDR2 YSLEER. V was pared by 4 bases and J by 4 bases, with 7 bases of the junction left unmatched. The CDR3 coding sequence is TGCGCCAGCAGCCTGGGACAGGGGGCGGTCAGTAATGAAAAACTGTTTTTT. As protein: CASSLGQGAVSNEKLFF.

CDR3 loop: CAITVSGSLEGIRRPYV. The CDR3 coding sequence is TGTGCCATCACCGTTAGCGGGAGTTTGGAGGGGATCCGCCGCCCGTACGTC. The chain carries TRBV10-3 and TRBJ2-7, with 9 bases aligning to TRBD2. Per germline, CDR1 ENHRY and CDR2 SYGVKD. After removal of 7 bases from V and 12 bases from J, the junction contained 25 bases not matched to a gene. The CDR3 is 17 residues long.

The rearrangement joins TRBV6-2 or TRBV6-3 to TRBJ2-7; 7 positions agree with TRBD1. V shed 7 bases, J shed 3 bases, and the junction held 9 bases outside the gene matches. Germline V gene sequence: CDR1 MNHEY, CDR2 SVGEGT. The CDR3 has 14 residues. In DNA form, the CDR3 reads TGTGCCAGCAACCCGACAGGGCCCGGCTACGAGCAGTACTTC. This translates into CASNPTGPGYEQYF.

CDR3 region: CASSQAGGSPYEQYF. CDR3 DNA: TGCGCCAGCAGCCAAGCGGGCGGGTCCCCCTACGAGCAGTACTTC. The gene calls are TRBV4-3 and TRBJ2-7, with D perhaps TRBD2 (5 bases). The CDR3 covers 15 residues. The V gene's germline CDR1 is LGHNA and CDR2 YSLEER. V lost 1 base, J lost 2 bases, and 12 bases lay in between.

The DNA for the CDR3 is TGTGCCAGCAGCTTAAGTTTAGCTACCAATGAGCAGTTCTTC. Its translation: CASSLSLATNEQFF. V and J are TRBV7-2 and TRBJ2-1; D is unclear. This CDR3 is built from 14 residues. Germline loops: CDR1 SGHTA, CDR2 FQGNSA. The V end lost 2 bases, the J end lost 6 bases, and 11 bases lay between the germline ends.

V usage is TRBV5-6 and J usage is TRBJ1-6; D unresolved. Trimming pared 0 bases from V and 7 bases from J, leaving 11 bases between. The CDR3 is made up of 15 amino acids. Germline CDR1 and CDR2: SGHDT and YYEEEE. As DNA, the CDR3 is TGTGCCAGCAGCTTGGGGCAGGCCTCAAATTCACCCCTCCACTTT. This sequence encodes CASSLGQASNSPLHF. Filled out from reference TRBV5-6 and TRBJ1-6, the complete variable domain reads DAGVTQSPTHLIKTRGQQVTLRCSPKSGHDTVSWYQQALGQGPQFIFQYYEEEERQRGNFPDRFSGHQFPNYSSELNVNALLLGDSALYLCASSLGQASNSPLHFGNGTRLTVT.

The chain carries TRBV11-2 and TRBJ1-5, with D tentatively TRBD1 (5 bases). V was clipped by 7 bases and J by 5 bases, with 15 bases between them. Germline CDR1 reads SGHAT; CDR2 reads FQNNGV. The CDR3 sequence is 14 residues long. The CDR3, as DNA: TGTGCCAGCACCCAGGGAGGGATGGATCAGCCCCAGCATTTT. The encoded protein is CASTQGGMDQPQHF.

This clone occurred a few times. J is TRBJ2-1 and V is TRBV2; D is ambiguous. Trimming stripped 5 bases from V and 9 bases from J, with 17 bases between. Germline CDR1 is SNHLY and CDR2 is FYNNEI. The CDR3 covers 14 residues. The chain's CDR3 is CASSRSLVVGEQFF. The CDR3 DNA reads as TGTGCCAGCAGTAGGTCTCTAGTGGTGGGTGAGCAGTTCTTC.

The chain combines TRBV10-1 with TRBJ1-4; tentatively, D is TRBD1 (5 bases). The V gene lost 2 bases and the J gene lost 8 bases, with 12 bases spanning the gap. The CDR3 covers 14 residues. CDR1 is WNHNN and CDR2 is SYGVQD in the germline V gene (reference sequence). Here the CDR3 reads CASSEAGKWEKLFF. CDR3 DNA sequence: TGCGCCAGCAGTGAGGCAGGGAAATGGGAAAAACTGTTTTTT.

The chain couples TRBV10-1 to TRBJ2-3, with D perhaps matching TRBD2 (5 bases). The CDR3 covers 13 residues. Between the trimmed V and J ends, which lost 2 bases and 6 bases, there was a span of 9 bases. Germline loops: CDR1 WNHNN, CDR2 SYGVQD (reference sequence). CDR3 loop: CASSERGSDTQYF. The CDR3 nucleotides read TGCGCCAGCAGTGAGCGGGGATCGGATACGCAGTATTTT.

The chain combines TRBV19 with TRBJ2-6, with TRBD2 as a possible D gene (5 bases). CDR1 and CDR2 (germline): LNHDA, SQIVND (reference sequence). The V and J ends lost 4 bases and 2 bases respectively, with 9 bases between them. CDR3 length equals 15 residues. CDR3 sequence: CASSTTTTGANVLTF. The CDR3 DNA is TGTGCCAGTAGTACGACTACGACTGGGGCCAACGTCCTGACTTTC.

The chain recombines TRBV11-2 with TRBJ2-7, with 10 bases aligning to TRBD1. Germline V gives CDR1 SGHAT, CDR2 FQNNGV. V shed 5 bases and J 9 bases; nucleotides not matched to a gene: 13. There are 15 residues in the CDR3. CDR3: CASSGRQGALALQYF. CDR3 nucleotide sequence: TGTGCCAGCAGCGGAAGACAGGGGGCCTTAGCGTTGCAGTACTTC.

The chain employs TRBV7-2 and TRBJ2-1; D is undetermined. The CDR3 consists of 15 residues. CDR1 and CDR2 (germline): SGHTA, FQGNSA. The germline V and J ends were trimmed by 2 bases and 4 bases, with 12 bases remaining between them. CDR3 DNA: TGTGCCAGCAGCTTATATGTCGGTACTTACAATGAGCAGTTCTTC. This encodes CASSLYVGTYNEQFF.

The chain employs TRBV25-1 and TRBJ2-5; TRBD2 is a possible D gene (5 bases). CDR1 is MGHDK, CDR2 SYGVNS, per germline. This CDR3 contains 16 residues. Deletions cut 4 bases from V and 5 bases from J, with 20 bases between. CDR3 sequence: CASSATGVPNWETQYF. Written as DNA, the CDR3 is TGTGCCAGCAGTGCCACCGGGGTCCCGAACTGGGAGACCCAGTACTTC.

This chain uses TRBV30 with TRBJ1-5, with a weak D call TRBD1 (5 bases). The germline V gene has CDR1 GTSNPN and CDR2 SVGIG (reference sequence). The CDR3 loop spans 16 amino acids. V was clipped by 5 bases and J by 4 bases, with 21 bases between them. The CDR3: CAWGTREAPRNQPQHF. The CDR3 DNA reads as TGTGCCTGGGGGACCCGGGAGGCTCCGCGGAATCAGCCCCAGCATTTT. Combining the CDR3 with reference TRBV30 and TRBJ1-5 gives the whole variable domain SQTIHQWPATLVQPVGSPLSLECTVEGTSNPNLYWYRQAAGRGLQLLFYSVGIGQISSEVPQNLSASRPQDRQFILSSKKLLLSDSGFYLCAWGTREAPRNQPQHFGDGTRLSIL.